This T cell receptor (beta chain) stems from a study of blood T cell repertoires in COVID-19. Study-wide context: From the United States, Italy and Spain came samples of acute and convalescent COVID-19. The cDNA or gDNA used as material had been derived from T cells, B-cell-depleted T cells, or PBMCs.

The CDR3 contains 16 residues. Germline lookup yields CDR1 SGHDT and CDR2 YYEEEE. The V and J ends lost 2 bases and 5 bases respectively, with 19 bases between them. Adults between roughly 18 and 95 years of age took part from 20 to 25 US areas. As originally analysed: Estimation of nucleated cell counts was performed using reference gene primer amplification. TCRdb's copy holds only in-frame clones and misses some; the assay was immunoSEQ multiplex PCR. The DNA was the basis for D and trimming; V, J and clone size are from that table. The sample has roughly 220,000 clones, 86% seen once. Sequencing used PBMCs or T cells enriched from blood (not recorded which). The genes are TRBV5-6 and TRBJ2-5, with D possibly TRBD2 on 5 matching bases. This receptor was obtained from a woman aged 40 to 49 with acute COVID-19. The DNA of the CDR3 is TGTGCCAGCAGCTTTAAGCGGACCGGGCCGGGGGAGACCCAGTACTTC. Translated: CASSFKRTGPGETQYF.